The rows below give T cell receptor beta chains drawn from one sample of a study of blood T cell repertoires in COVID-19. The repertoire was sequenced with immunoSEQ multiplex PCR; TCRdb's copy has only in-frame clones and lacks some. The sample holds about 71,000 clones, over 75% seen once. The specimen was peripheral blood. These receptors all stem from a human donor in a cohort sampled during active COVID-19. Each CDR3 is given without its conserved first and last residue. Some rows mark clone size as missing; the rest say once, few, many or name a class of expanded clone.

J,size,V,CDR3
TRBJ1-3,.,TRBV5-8,ASSFRDRAGNTIY
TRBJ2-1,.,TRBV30,AWSPLGRHNYNEQF
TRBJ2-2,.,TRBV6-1,ASSGGQGIRTGELF
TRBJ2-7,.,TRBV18,ASSLEYEQY
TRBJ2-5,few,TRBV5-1,ASSGKTSGQETQY
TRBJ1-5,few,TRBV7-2,ASSPIGAGGRH
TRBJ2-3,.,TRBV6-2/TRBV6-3,ASSYSIRDRGY
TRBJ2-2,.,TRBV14,ASSQELPDRWTGELF
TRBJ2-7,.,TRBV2,ASSLSYEQY
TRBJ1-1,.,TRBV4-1,ASSPLGTGVWNTEAF
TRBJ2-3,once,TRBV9,ASSVAKSSASTDTQY
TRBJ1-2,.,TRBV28,ASSSPGTGNDGYT
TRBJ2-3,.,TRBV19,ASSRLSGGGADTQY
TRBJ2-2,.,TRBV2,ASTGNRVNTGELF
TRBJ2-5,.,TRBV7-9,ASSLTSGGQETQY
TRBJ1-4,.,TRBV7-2,ASSLSSATNEKLF
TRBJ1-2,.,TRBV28,ASTSEGENYGYT
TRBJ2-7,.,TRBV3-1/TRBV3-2,ASSQFFTGQATYEQY
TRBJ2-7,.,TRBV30,AWTGTREQY
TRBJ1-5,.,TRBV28,ASSSPVSQSNQPQH
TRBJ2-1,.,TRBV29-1,SVGGLSSYNEQF
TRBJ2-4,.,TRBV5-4,ASSVGERGSRN
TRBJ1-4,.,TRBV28,ASTETGINEKLF
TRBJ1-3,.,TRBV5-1,ASSLGGRPSGNTIY
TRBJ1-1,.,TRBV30,AWQKQGAGTEAF
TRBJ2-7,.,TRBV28,ASSSAQKTRDEQY
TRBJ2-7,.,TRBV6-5,VLESGTGTNEQY
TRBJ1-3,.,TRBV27,ASSLRRGGNTIY
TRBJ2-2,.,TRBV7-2,ASSLDYGLAGETGELF
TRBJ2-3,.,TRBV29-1,SVGRTSGRSTDTQY
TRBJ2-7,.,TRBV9,ASSVASGGRYEQY
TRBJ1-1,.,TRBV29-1,SVYLGVAEAF
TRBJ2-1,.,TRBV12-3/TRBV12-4,ASKETSNEQF
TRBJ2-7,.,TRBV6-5,ASSRGGSYEQY
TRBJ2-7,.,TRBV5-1,ASSPEGRGQLSEQY
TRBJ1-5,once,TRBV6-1,ASSEGRGAGQPQH
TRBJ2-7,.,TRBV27,ASSSTRGTLYEQY
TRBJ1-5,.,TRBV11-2,ASSRGTGGQPQH
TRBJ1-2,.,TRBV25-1,ASSESGVRDYGYT
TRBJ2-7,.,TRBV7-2,ASSLPSIYEQY
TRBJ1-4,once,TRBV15,ATSREGQINEKLF
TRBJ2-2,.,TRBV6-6,AAGTGELF
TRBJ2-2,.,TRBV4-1,ASSTTVLANTGELF
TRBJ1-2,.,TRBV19,ASQGRPGGNYGYT
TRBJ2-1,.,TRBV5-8,ASSLGSGKNEQF
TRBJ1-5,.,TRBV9,ASSPGGGGPVEPQH
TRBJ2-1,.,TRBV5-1,ASSTGNEQF
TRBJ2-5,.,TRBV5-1,ASRDLAGAHQETQY
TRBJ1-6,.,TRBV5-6,ASSLGTGRGLYNSPLH
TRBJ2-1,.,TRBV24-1,ATSDPGQGTSSYNEQF
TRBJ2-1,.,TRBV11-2,ASSHDSAGAPEQF
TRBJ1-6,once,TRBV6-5,ASTTTGKHNSPLH
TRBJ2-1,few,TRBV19,ASSPLAGARGNEQF